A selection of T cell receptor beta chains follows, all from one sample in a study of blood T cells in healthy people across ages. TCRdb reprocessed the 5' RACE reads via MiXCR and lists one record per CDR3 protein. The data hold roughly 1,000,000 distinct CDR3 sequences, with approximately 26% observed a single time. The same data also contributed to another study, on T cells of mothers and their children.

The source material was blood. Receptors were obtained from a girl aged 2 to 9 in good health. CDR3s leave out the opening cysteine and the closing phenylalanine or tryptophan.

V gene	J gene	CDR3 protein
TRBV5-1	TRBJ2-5	ASSSTTGGGTQY
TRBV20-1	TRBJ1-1	SARVGGGNTEAF
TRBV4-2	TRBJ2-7	ASSQDAAGSSYEQY
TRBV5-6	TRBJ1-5	ASSYSSGDQPQH
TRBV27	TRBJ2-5	ASSYRSFEETQY
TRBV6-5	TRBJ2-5	ASSPPSEHNEQF
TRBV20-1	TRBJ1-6	SAQGTGESPLH
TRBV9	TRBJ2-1	ASSAGTLSYNEQF
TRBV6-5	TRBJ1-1	ASSYSIEGIEAF
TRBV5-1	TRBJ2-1	ASSLGLPGQGAHEQF
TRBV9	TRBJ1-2	ASSDAQRPSNYGYT
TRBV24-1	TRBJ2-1	ATSDFRYSGSNEQF
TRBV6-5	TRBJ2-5	ASSYPGQGGMETQY
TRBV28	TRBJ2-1	ASSSLGEAYNEQF
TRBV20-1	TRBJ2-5	SARAGQETQY
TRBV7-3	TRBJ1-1	ASSLSAGGLNTEAF
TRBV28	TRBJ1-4	ASSFDWQGGEKLF
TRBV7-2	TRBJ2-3	ASSLDIMWSAHGLDTQY
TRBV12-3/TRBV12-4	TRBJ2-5	ASSFRGQGSLGQC
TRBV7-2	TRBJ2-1	ATPPEGAPYNEQF
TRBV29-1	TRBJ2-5	SVDPETQY
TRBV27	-	ASTSRGSLPHEQY
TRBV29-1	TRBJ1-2	SVEDQGGRMNYGYT
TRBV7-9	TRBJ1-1	ASSSGTQNTEAF
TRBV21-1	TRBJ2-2	ASSDRDTNTGELF
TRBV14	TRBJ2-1	ASSQLAGGYNEQF
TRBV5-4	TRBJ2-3	ASSPRTEDTQY
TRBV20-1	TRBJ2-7	SVILAGGPGEQY
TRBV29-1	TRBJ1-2	SVDEGAGASGYT
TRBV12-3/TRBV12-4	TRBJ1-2	ASSFDSGYGYT
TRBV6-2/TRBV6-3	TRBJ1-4	ASSYGGTTELF
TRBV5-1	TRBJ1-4	ASSLGITTGGEKLF
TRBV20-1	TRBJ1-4	SARLGTGGYEKLF
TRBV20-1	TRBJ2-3	SASPSGITDTQY
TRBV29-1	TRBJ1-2	SVAAGHTNYGYT
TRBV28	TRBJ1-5	SGAPDSNQPQH
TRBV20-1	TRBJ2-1	SAPKGDRGYNEQF
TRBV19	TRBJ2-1	ASSAAPRSYNEQF
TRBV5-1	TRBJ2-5	ASSLLEAEQY
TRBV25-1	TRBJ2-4	ASSEPRTLGNGDIQY
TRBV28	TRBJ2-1	ASSLAGTANNEQF
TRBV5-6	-	ASSLPQGLSAYEQY
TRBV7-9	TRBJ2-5	ASRQLAGGEETQY
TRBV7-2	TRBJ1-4	ASSFHSGAGLREKLF
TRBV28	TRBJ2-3	ASSPSGQGWDTQY
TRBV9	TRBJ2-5	ASSGGNQETQH
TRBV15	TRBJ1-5	ATSRSKPWPQH
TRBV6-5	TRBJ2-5	ASSYFAGETQY